This TCR beta chain was retrieved from a study of T-cell memory formation after mild COVID-19. The wider study: Clustering of TCRs was largely donor specific.

This clonotype turned up a few times. What it recognizes is unknown. 5'RACE primed from the constant segment yielded TCR alpha and TCR beta cDNA libraries bearing sample barcodes and UMIs. TCRdb passed the 5' RACE reads through MiXCR, listing each CDR3 protein once. The repertoire holds 250,000 to 350,000 distinct CDR3 sequences, with just under 20% as singletons. This CDR3 has 14 residues. V was clipped by 11 bases and J by 6 bases, with 23 bases between them. Germline loops: CDR1 MGHDK, CDR2 SYGVNS. Study-level findings and limits: CD4+ contracting clones were mainly CM and EM; CD8+ ones, EMRA.

This sequence joins TRBV25-1 and TRBJ2-7, with D possibly called TRBD1 or TRBD2 (5 bases each). Sample: PBMCs or a T cell subset sorted from them (not recorded which). This TCR was recovered from a man aged 18 to 29 who had mild COVID-19 (a few samples of this study predate the infection). Cell type and time point are not known. The CDR3 spells CAVGGRGSPPEQYF. The CDR3 region has the DNA TGTGCCGTTGGGGGTAGGGGTTCCCCGCCCGAGCAGTACTTC.